The source of this TCR beta chain is a study of T cell repertoires in cytomegalovirus infection. Using its own MiXCR run on the reads, TCRdb lists one record per CDR3 protein. The sample records about 360,000 distinct CDR3 sequences, 18% being singletons. V shed 1 base and J 1 base; nucleotides not matched to a gene: 4. Germline values: CDR1 SEHNR, CDR2 FQNEAQ (reference sequence). This CDR3 comprises 15 residues. This clonotype was seen at least ten times. The rearrangement joins TRBV7-9 to TRBJ2-7, with 7 nucleotides matching TRBD1. The receptor was derived from a human donor in good health (CMV status not recorded). Some clones in this sample may be carry-over from other donors' samples. The sequencing sample was made of PBMCs. CDR3 sequence (DNA): TGTGCCAGCAGCTTAGATGGACAGGCATCCTACGAGCAGTACTTC. Residues: CASSLDGQASYEQYF.